The 20 T cell receptor beta chains presented below share a single source sample, sequenced in a study of shared clonotypes between healthy human individuals. Sequencing was performed with immunoSEQ multiplex PCR; in TCRdb, only in-frame clones are kept and a portion is missing. The sample includes about 2.4 million clones, over 85% of them seen just once. Sequenced input: naive CD4+ T cells sorted from blood. As for subset: CD45RA+ positively selected. The receptors here all came from a man between 18 and 35 years old in good health.

The V and J genes are TRBV5-6 and TRBJ1-1; D uncertain. CDR1 and CDR2 (germline): SGHDT, YYEEEE. This CDR3 contains 12 residues. Deletions cut 4 bases from V and 5 bases from J, with 9 bases between. The DNA of the CDR3 is TGTGCCAGCAGCCCGATAGGGACTGAAGCTTTCTTT. Amino acids: CASSPIGTEAFF.

The chain couples TRBV5-6 to TRBJ2-2; possible D gene TRBD2, 6 bases. The CDR3 is 13 residues long. The V end was cut by 5 bases, the J end by 7 bases, with 12 bases between. CDR1 is SGHDT, CDR2 YYEEEE, per germline. Written as DNA, the CDR3 is TGTGCCAGCAGTTTTTGGGACTTCGGGGAGCTGTTTTTT. It encodes CASSFWDFGELFF.

This clone was observed a few times. The chain couples TRBV19 to TRBJ2-6; D perhaps matches TRBD2 (5 bases). Germline V lookup: CDR1 LNHDA, CDR2 SQIVND (reference sequence). Trimming shortened V by 4 bases and J by 0 bases, and 19 bases separated the two germline ends. The CDR3 spans 19 residues. The CDR3 nucleotides read TGTGCCAGTAGTAACACGAGGGAACCTTTCCTCTCTGGGGCCAACGTCCTGACTTTC. Encoded protein: CASSNTREPFLSGANVLTF.

The chain employs TRBV28 and TRBJ1-2; 8 positions agree with TRBD1. Germline CDR1 MDHEN, CDR2 SYDVKM. With 8 bases clipped from V and 4 bases from J, the junction kept 12 bases outside the gene matches. This CDR3 has 15 residues. CDR3 sequence (DNA): TGTGCCAGCTCAGGGGGCTTCTACACACCCTATGGCTACACCTTC. As protein: CASSGGFYTPYGYTF.

The chain links TRBV6-1 to TRBJ1-2; tentatively, D is TRBD1 (5 bases). The CDR3 spans 15 residues. V shed 5 bases and J shed 8 bases, with 21 bases lying between them. Germline lookup yields CDR1 MNHNS and CDR2 SASEGT. The CDR3 DNA is TGTGCCAGCAGTTCAAAGCCCGGGACGGAGGTCGGCTACACCTTC. The encoded protein is CASSSKPGTEVGYTF.

The CDR3 DNA follows: TGCGCCAGCAGCCAATCTAGCGGAAAAAGCACAGATACGCAGTATTTT. Translating gives CASSQSSGKSTDTQYF. The chain uses TRBV4-1 and TRBJ2-3; 7 nucleotides agree with TRBD2. The junction had 5 bases not matched to a gene; V was cut back by 2 bases and J by 0 bases. CDR1 and CDR2 (germline): MGHRA, YSYEKL. This CDR3 region has 16 residues.

The chain couples TRBV6-4 to TRBJ1-5, with D perhaps matching TRBD1 (5 bases). Germline CDR1 is MRHNA and CDR2 is SNTAGT. Trimming shortened V by 3 bases and J by 2 bases, and 11 bases separated the two germline ends. This CDR3 is 15 amino acids long. As DNA, the CDR3 is TGTGCCAGCAGTGAACAAGAAGGGGGCAATCAGCCCCAGCATTTT. This gives the protein CASSEQEGGNQPQHF.

The chain is built from TRBV19 and TRBJ2-7, with TRBD1 identical over 7 bases. The CDR3 totals 15 residues. V dropped 1 base and J dropped 1; count of bases not matched to a gene: 4. Germline assignment: CDR1 LNHDA and CDR2 SQIVND (reference sequence). CDR3 nucleotide sequence: TGTGCCAGTAGTATAGTTAGGGGGCCTTCCTACGAGCAGTACTTC. This translates into CASSIVRGPSYEQYF.

A few counts support this clone. The same CDR3 is also encoded by other DNA sequences in this sample. This chain uses TRBV7-2 with TRBJ1-2; TRBD1 is a possible D gene (5 bases). CDR1 is SGHTA and CDR2 is FQGNSA in the germline V gene. The CDR3 length is 13 residues. V lost 1 base, J lost 7 bases, and 10 bases lay in between. CDR3 bases: TGTGCCAGCAGCTTAGAGGGGCTGGGTGGCTACACCTTC. This gives the protein CASSLEGLGGYTF.

The V call is TRBV18, the J call TRBJ2-7; no reliable D call. Germline CDR1 and CDR2: KGHSH and LQKENI. V lost 0 bases, J lost 2 bases, and 8 bases lay in between. The CDR3 runs to 14 residues. CDR3 bases: TGTGCCAGCTCACCACCGTCACTTACCTACGAGCAGTACTTC. It is translated as CASSPPSLTYEQYF.

The chain couples TRBV13 to TRBJ2-3; D might be TRBD2 (6 bases). Trimming took 5 bases from V and 8 from J, leaving 17 bases between them. Germline CDR1 is PRHDT and CDR2 is FYEKMQ (reference sequence). The CDR3 covers 14 residues. CDR3 residues: CASSIRTGGVTQYF. In DNA, the CDR3 is TGTGCCAGCAGCATCCGGACCGGGGGAGTTACGCAGTATTTT. Full variable domain (missing parts from reference TRBV13 and TRBJ2-3): AAGVIQSPRHLIKEKRETATLKCYPIPRHDTVYWYQQGPGQDPQFLISFYEKMQSDKGSIPDRFSAQQFSDYHSELNMSSLELGDSALYFCASSIRTGGVTQYFGPGTRLTVL.

This chain joins TRBV27 and TRBJ1-1, with a weak D call TRBD1 (6 bases). The CDR3 is 14 amino acids. The germline V gene encodes CDR1 MNHEY and CDR2 SMNVEV (reference sequence). V lost 3 bases to trimming and J lost 5 bases, with 13 bases between them. The CDR3 is CASSFRGQITEAFF. The CDR3 nucleotides read TGTGCCAGCAGTTTTCGGGGGCAAATAACTGAAGCTTTCTTT.

The V gene is TRBV18, the J gene TRBJ1-4; D unclear. Trimming removed 0 bases at V and 5 bases at J, with 7 bases between. Looked up from germline, CDR1 is KGHSH and CDR2 is LQKENI. The CDR3 is made up of 14 amino acids. CDR3 in DNA: TGTGCCAGCTCACCACCAGGGCGGAATGAAAAACTGTTTTTT. It encodes CASSPPGRNEKLFF.

This clone was detected only once. V and J are TRBV10-2 and TRBJ1-4, with D hard to call. CDR1 is WSHSY and CDR2 is SAAADI in the germline V gene. The ends were cut back, 3 bases at V and 3 bases at J, with 23 bases in the middle. The CDR3 extends over 19 amino acids. CDR3 bases: TGCGCCAGCAGTGATATCGTGGGTTGGAGACTTCGGGCTAATGAAAAACTGTTTTTT. This encodes CASSDIVGWRLRANEKLFF.

This chain links TRBV11-2 with TRBJ2-1; the D gene is possibly TRBD2 (5 bases). Trimming removed 4 bases from V and 9 bases from J, with 13 bases in between. This CDR3 has 13 residues. Germline loops: CDR1 SGHAT, CDR2 FQNNGV. CDR3 residues: CASSSQRESEQFF. DNA of the CDR3: TGTGCCAGCAGCTCACAAAGGGAGAGTGAGCAGTTCTTC.

The chain uses TRBV6-6 and TRBJ2-7, with a possible D match to TRBD2 (6 bases). The germline V gene encodes CDR1 MNHNY and CDR2 SVGAGI (reference sequence). Deletions cut 8 bases from V and 5 bases from J, with 13 bases between. The CDR3 has 12 amino acids. CDR3 amino acids: CASARRGDEQYF. DNA for the CDR3: TGTGCCAGCGCCCGGCGGGGCGACGAGCAGTACTTC.

A note on this clone: In the same sample, other DNA sequences code for this CDR3. The chain couples TRBV27 to TRBJ2-7; unclear D gene. Germline CDR1 reads MNHEY; CDR2 reads SMNVEV (reference sequence). The CDR3 spans 13 residues. Between the trimmed V and J ends, which lost 6 bases and 2 bases, there was a span of 11 bases. The CDR3 region is CASSFDGPYEQYF. Here the CDR3 DNA reads TGTGCCAGCAGCTTCGACGGACCCTACGAGCAGTACTTC.

The chain combines TRBV4-3 with TRBJ1-2; D perhaps matches TRBD1 (6 bases). CDR3 size: 15 residues. Germline loops: CDR1 LGHNA, CDR2 YSLEER. V gave up 0 bases and J gave up 2 bases, with 10 bases separating them. The CDR3 bases are TGCGCCAGCAGCCAAGAAGGGGGGCGCAACTATGGCTACACCTTC. Residues: CASSQEGGRNYGYTF.

This clone was found once. The chain has TRBV5-1 and TRBJ1-2; TRBD1 is a possible D gene (5 bases). Germline V lookup: CDR1 SGHRS, CDR2 YFSETQ. V dropped 0 bases and J dropped 4 bases, with 13 bases sitting between them. The CDR3 is made up of 15 amino acids. CDR3 residues: CASSLDLGTAYGYTF. In nucleotides, the CDR3 is TGCGCCAGCAGCTTGGATCTAGGGACGGCCTATGGCTACACCTTC.

This clone occurred a few times. The rearrangement uses TRBV20-1 and TRBJ1-1, with D uncertain. The CDR3 loop spans 10 amino acids. CDR1 and CDR2 from the germline V gene are DFQATT and SNEGSKA (reference sequence). The CDR3 reads CRASRAEAFF. CDR3 nucleotide sequence: TGCAGGGCGTCTCGCGCTGAAGCTTTCTTT.